This is a list of T cell receptor beta chains from one sample in a study of blood T cell repertoires in COVID-19. TCRdb's table, derived via immunoSEQ multiplex PCR, lists solely in-frame clones and lacks some. The table lists fewer than 150,000 clones, 70% to 80% of them singletons, with 5% to 8% in the top ten. Source material: peripheral blood. The receptors were sampled from a man in his 70s with acute or convalescent COVID-19. The CDR3 runs from the conserved cysteine through the conserved F or W. Each record gives: CDR3 DNA, CDR3 protein, D gene, CDR3 length, J gene, clone size, V gene. The D gene is left open where the match is weak. Expanded clones get a size class; other rows say once, few or many, or leave the size out.

CDR3 DNA: TGTGCCAGCAGTCCCTCAGGGGGCCAGCCCCAGCATTTT
CDR3 protein: CASSPSGGQPQHF
D gene: TRBD1
CDR3 length: 13
J gene: TRBJ1-5
clone size: NA
V gene: TRBV12-3/TRBV12-4

CDR3 DNA: TGCGCCAGCAGTCAATCACAAATTTTCACCGGGGAGCTGTTTTTT
CDR3 protein: CASSQSQIFTGELFF
D gene: NA
CDR3 length: 15
J gene: TRBJ2-2
clone size: once
V gene: TRBV23-1

CDR3 DNA: TGTGCCAGCAGTCCACAGGGAAGGGGGAGCGGAGCTGGGCAGTTCTTC
CDR3 protein: CASSPQGRGSGAGQFF
D gene: NA
CDR3 length: 16
J gene: TRBJ2-1
clone size: NA
V gene: TRBV6-4

CDR3 DNA: TGTGCCAGCAGCCTCCACGGACAGGGAACAGATACGCAGTATTTT
CDR3 protein: CASSLHGQGTDTQYF
D gene: TRBD1
CDR3 length: 15
J gene: TRBJ2-3
clone size: NA
V gene: TRBV7-3

CDR3 DNA: TGTGCCAGTACCCTAGGTCAATTTGGAGAGCAGTTCTTC
CDR3 protein: CASTLGQFGEQFF
D gene: NA
CDR3 length: 13
J gene: TRBJ2-1
clone size: once
V gene: TRBV19

CDR3 DNA: TGTGCCAGCAGCCTAGGGGCCTATTACGAGCAGTACTTC
CDR3 protein: CASSLGAYYEQYF
D gene: NA
CDR3 length: 13
J gene: TRBJ2-7
clone size: NA
V gene: TRBV7-2

CDR3 DNA: TGTGCCAGCAGCGCGACAACCAGGGTTGGCTACACCTTC
CDR3 protein: CASSATTRVGYTF
D gene: NA
CDR3 length: 13
J gene: TRBJ1-2
clone size: NA
V gene: TRBV9

CDR3 DNA: TGTGCCAGCAGCGAGAGACTAGCGGGAGAGGGTGAGCAGTTCTTC
CDR3 protein: CASSERLAGEGEQFF
D gene: TRBD2
CDR3 length: 15
J gene: TRBJ2-1
clone size: NA
V gene: TRBV7-3

CDR3 DNA: TGTGCCAGCAGCGTAACGAGTTCGGGTAACTATGGCTACACCTTC
CDR3 protein: CASSVTSSGNYGYTF
D gene: NA
CDR3 length: 15
J gene: TRBJ1-2
clone size: NA
V gene: TRBV9

CDR3 DNA: TGTGCCAGCAGTTACTCGGGACAGAGCTCCTACGAGCAGTACTTC
CDR3 protein: CASSYSGQSSYEQYF
D gene: TRBD1
CDR3 length: 15
J gene: TRBJ2-7
clone size: NA
V gene: TRBV6-5

CDR3 DNA: TGTGCCAGCAGCGTAGGACTAGAAAGCCACGAGCAGTACTTC
CDR3 protein: CASSVGLESHEQYF
D gene: NA
CDR3 length: 14
J gene: TRBJ2-7
clone size: NA
V gene: TRBV9

CDR3 DNA: TGCAGCCCCCAGATGGCGGTTAGCTCTGGGGCCAACGTCCTGACTTTC
CDR3 protein: CSPQMAVSSGANVLTF
D gene: NA
CDR3 length: 16
J gene: TRBJ2-6
clone size: NA
V gene: TRBV29-1

CDR3 DNA: TGTGCCAGCAGCCATCCCGTGAGCCTTGAAGCTTTCTTT
CDR3 protein: CASSHPVSLEAFF
D gene: NA
CDR3 length: 13
J gene: TRBJ1-1
clone size: NA
V gene: TRBV7-8

CDR3 DNA: TGCGCCAGCAGCCTTCAGGGGGGACAAGAGACCCAGTACTTC
CDR3 protein: CASSLQGGQETQYF
D gene: NA
CDR3 length: 14
J gene: TRBJ2-5
clone size: NA
V gene: TRBV5-1

CDR3 DNA: TGTGCCAGTAGTATAGATCTATGGGCGGGTTCAGGTCAGCCCCAGCATTTT
CDR3 protein: CASSIDLWAGSGQPQHF
D gene: NA
CDR3 length: 17
J gene: TRBJ1-5
clone size: few
V gene: TRBV19

CDR3 DNA: TGTGCCAGCAGCTCGCAGGGATGGAAGGGCTACACCTTC
CDR3 protein: CASSSQGWKGYTF
D gene: NA
CDR3 length: 13
J gene: TRBJ1-2
clone size: NA
V gene: TRBV28

CDR3 DNA: TGTGCCAGCAGCGCCGCCCTACAGGGGGATACGCAGTATTTT
CDR3 protein: CASSAALQGDTQYF
D gene: TRBD1
CDR3 length: 14
J gene: TRBJ2-3
clone size: NA
V gene: TRBV2

CDR3 DNA: TGTGCCAGCAGCTTGTCTAAACTGGGACAAGACACCGGGGAGCTGTTTTTT
CDR3 protein: CASSLSKLGQDTGELFF
D gene: NA
CDR3 length: 17
J gene: TRBJ2-2
clone size: few
V gene: TRBV5-4

CDR3 DNA: TGTGCCAGCAGCTTTACGAACACCGGGGAGCTGTTTTTT
CDR3 protein: CASSFTNTGELFF
D gene: NA
CDR3 length: 13
J gene: TRBJ2-2
clone size: NA
V gene: TRBV7-2

CDR3 DNA: TGTGCCAGCAGCGGGGGGACGGGACTGCAAGAGACCCAGTACTTC
CDR3 protein: CASSGGTGLQETQYF
D gene: NA
CDR3 length: 15
J gene: TRBJ2-5
clone size: once
V gene: TRBV7-3

CDR3 DNA: TGCGCCAGCGACCCGGGACAGGGCTTGGGATATGGCTACACCTTC
CDR3 protein: CASDPGQGLGYGYTF
D gene: TRBD1
CDR3 length: 15
J gene: TRBJ1-2
clone size: NA
V gene: TRBV5-1

CDR3 DNA: TGTGCCAGCAGTAGCCCCAGGGGGAAAGGCTACACCTTC
CDR3 protein: CASSSPRGKGYTF
D gene: TRBD1
CDR3 length: 13
J gene: TRBJ1-2
clone size: NA
V gene: TRBV28

CDR3 DNA: TGTGCCAGTAGTCCCACAGGGTACACTGAAGCTTTCTTT
CDR3 protein: CASSPTGYTEAFF
D gene: NA
CDR3 length: 13
J gene: TRBJ1-1
clone size: NA
V gene: TRBV19

CDR3 DNA: TGTGCCAGCAGCCGCGACAGGGGGATCTATGGCTACACCTTC
CDR3 protein: CASSRDRGIYGYTF
D gene: TRBD1
CDR3 length: 14
J gene: TRBJ1-2
clone size: NA
V gene: TRBV7-9

CDR3 DNA: TGTGCCAGTAGCCCAAGGAGCGGGAGGGCGATCTACAATGAGCAGTTCTTC
CDR3 protein: CASSPRSGRAIYNEQFF
D gene: TRBD2
CDR3 length: 17
J gene: TRBJ2-1
clone size: once
V gene: TRBV19

CDR3 DNA: TGTGCCAGCAGTTACCTACAGGTCGGAAGGGCCCAGCATTTT
CDR3 protein: CASSYLQVGRAQHF
D gene: NA
CDR3 length: 14
J gene: TRBJ1-5
clone size: NA
V gene: TRBV6-2/TRBV6-3

CDR3 DNA: TGTGCCAGCAGCTTAGGGGGACAGGGGAAGGCCGAGCAGTACTTC
CDR3 protein: CASSLGGQGKAEQYF
D gene: TRBD1
CDR3 length: 15
J gene: TRBJ2-7
clone size: NA
V gene: TRBV7-6

CDR3 DNA: TGTGCCAGCAGGGCTCCGGTCGGGAGGACTGAAGCTTTCTTT
CDR3 protein: CASRAPVGRTEAFF
D gene: NA
CDR3 length: 14
J gene: TRBJ1-1
clone size: NA
V gene: TRBV7-9

CDR3 DNA: TGTGCCAGCAGCGGACAGGGGGTCAACGAGCAGTACTTC
CDR3 protein: CASSGQGVNEQYF
D gene: TRBD1
CDR3 length: 13
J gene: TRBJ2-7
clone size: NA
V gene: TRBV2

CDR3 DNA: TGTGCCAGTAGCAACCCGGGACAGGGGGTCTCCGAGCAGTACTTC
CDR3 protein: CASSNPGQGVSEQYF
D gene: TRBD1
CDR3 length: 15
J gene: TRBJ2-7
clone size: NA
V gene: TRBV19

CDR3 DNA: TGCGCCAGCAGCTTTGGCCAATCCGAAGAGACCCAGTACTTC
CDR3 protein: CASSFGQSEETQYF
D gene: NA
CDR3 length: 14
J gene: TRBJ2-5
clone size: NA
V gene: TRBV5-1

CDR3 DNA: TGTGCCAGCAGCGTAAGCGGGTCCACCTACAATGAGCAGTTCTTC
CDR3 protein: CASSVSGSTYNEQFF
D gene: NA
CDR3 length: 15
J gene: TRBJ2-1
clone size: NA
V gene: TRBV9

CDR3 DNA: TGTGCCATCAGCGAGGGACAGAGAAATGAAAAACTGTTTTTT
CDR3 protein: CAISEGQRNEKLFF
D gene: TRBD1
CDR3 length: 14
J gene: TRBJ1-4
clone size: few
V gene: TRBV10-3

CDR3 DNA: TGCGCCAGCAGCCAATCCCGGGACTGGTCCTACGAGCAGTACTTC
CDR3 protein: CASSQSRDWSYEQYF
D gene: NA
CDR3 length: 15
J gene: TRBJ2-7
clone size: once
V gene: TRBV5-1

CDR3 DNA: TGTGCCAGTAGTATCGGCAGGGGAAGGTACGAGCAGTACTTC
CDR3 protein: CASSIGRGRYEQYF
D gene: NA
CDR3 length: 14
J gene: TRBJ2-7
clone size: NA
V gene: TRBV19

CDR3 DNA: TGTGCCAGCAGCTTCATCCGGACTGGCGCCAGAACCGGGGAGCTGTTTTTT
CDR3 protein: CASSFIRTGARTGELFF
D gene: NA
CDR3 length: 17
J gene: TRBJ2-2
clone size: NA
V gene: TRBV13

CDR3 DNA: TGTGCCAGCGGGGGTCACTCAGACAGGGGAGAGACTGAAGCTTTCTTT
CDR3 protein: CASGGHSDRGETEAFF
D gene: TRBD1
CDR3 length: 16
J gene: TRBJ1-1
clone size: NA
V gene: TRBV9

CDR3 DNA: TGTGCCTCTAGCGGCTACAATGAGCAGTTCTTC
CDR3 protein: CASSGYNEQFF
D gene: TRBD2
CDR3 length: 11
J gene: TRBJ2-1
clone size: NA
V gene: TRBV30

CDR3 DNA: TGTGCCAGCAGCTTAAGTTGGACTAGCGGATACGAGCAGTACTTC
CDR3 protein: CASSLSWTSGYEQYF
D gene: TRBD2
CDR3 length: 15
J gene: TRBJ2-7
clone size: NA
V gene: TRBV7-8

CDR3 DNA: TGTGCCAGCAGCGTAACCGGTCAAAATGAAAAACTGTTTTTT
CDR3 protein: CASSVTGQNEKLFF
D gene: NA
CDR3 length: 14
J gene: TRBJ1-4
clone size: NA
V gene: TRBV9

CDR3 DNA: TGCGCCAGCAGCCAAACCGGGACTGGAGAGCAGTACTTC
CDR3 protein: CASSQTGTGEQYF
D gene: NA
CDR3 length: 13
J gene: TRBJ2-7
clone size: few
V gene: TRBV4-1

CDR3 DNA: TGCGCCGACAGGGGGAGCTTTGACGGGCAGTACTTC
CDR3 protein: CADRGSFDGQYF
D gene: TRBD1
CDR3 length: 12
J gene: TRBJ2-7
clone size: once
V gene: TRBV10-1

CDR3 DNA: TGTGCCAGCAGCCAAGAGCCCCGGACAGCCTACGAGCAGTACTTC
CDR3 protein: CASSQEPRTAYEQYF
D gene: NA
CDR3 length: 15
J gene: TRBJ2-7
clone size: NA
V gene: TRBV3-1/TRBV3-2

CDR3 DNA: TGTGCCAGCACAGGGGAAGAGACCCAGTACTTC
CDR3 protein: CASTGEETQYF
D gene: NA
CDR3 length: 11
J gene: TRBJ2-5
clone size: once
V gene: TRBV2

CDR3 DNA: TGTGCCAGCAGCCCTGGGACAGCCGTTGGCTACAATGAGCAGTTCTTC
CDR3 protein: CASSPGTAVGYNEQFF
D gene: TRBD1
CDR3 length: 16
J gene: TRBJ2-1
clone size: NA
V gene: TRBV7-8

CDR3 DNA: TGTGCCAGCAGCTTATGGACTAGCGGGGGGTTACAAGAGACCCAGTACTTC
CDR3 protein: CASSLWTSGGLQETQYF
D gene: TRBD2
CDR3 length: 17
J gene: TRBJ2-5
clone size: NA
V gene: TRBV7-8

CDR3 DNA: TGTGCCAGCACTCTCCGGGGGGCTTCACCCCTCCACTTT
CDR3 protein: CASTLRGASPLHF
D gene: NA
CDR3 length: 13
J gene: TRBJ1-6
clone size: NA
V gene: TRBV2

CDR3 DNA: TGTGCCAGCAGCTTAATTCCGGGACAGCCGACCTTCACAGATACGCAGTATTTT
CDR3 protein: CASSLIPGQPTFTDTQYF
D gene: TRBD1
CDR3 length: 18
J gene: TRBJ2-3
clone size: NA
V gene: TRBV7-6

CDR3 DNA: TGTGCCAGCAGACTACCTTCCACAGATACGCAGTATTTT
CDR3 protein: CASRLPSTDTQYF
D gene: NA
CDR3 length: 13
J gene: TRBJ2-3
clone size: NA
V gene: TRBV27

CDR3 DNA: TGTGCCAGCAGCTTGGCGGGAGGGCCTAATGAGCAGTTCTTC
CDR3 protein: CASSLAGGPNEQFF
D gene: TRBD2
CDR3 length: 14
J gene: TRBJ2-1
clone size: NA
V gene: TRBV5-4

CDR3 DNA: TGCAGCGTTGAAGCCTCGGGACTAGCGGGAGCCGGGGAGCTGTTTTTT
CDR3 protein: CSVEASGLAGAGELFF
D gene: TRBD2
CDR3 length: 16
J gene: TRBJ2-2
clone size: NA
V gene: TRBV29-1

CDR3 DNA: TGTGCCAGCAGTGAGCAACTAGGCTCACCCCTCCACTTT
CDR3 protein: CASSEQLGSPLHF
D gene: NA
CDR3 length: 13
J gene: TRBJ1-6
clone size: NA
V gene: TRBV2

CDR3 DNA: TGTGCCAGCAGCCACAGGGACAGATACTCCCGAGCCAAAAACATTCAGTACTTC
CDR3 protein: CASSHRDRYSRAKNIQYF
D gene: TRBD1
CDR3 length: 18
J gene: TRBJ2-4
clone size: NA
V gene: TRBV3-1/TRBV3-2

CDR3 DNA: TGTGCCAGCAGCCAAGATTGGACGGGAGGTGAGCAGTTCTTC
CDR3 protein: CASSQDWTGGEQFF
D gene: TRBD2
CDR3 length: 14
J gene: TRBJ2-1
clone size: NA
V gene: TRBV4-2

CDR3 DNA: TGTGCCAGCGTAAATCGGGGTGGTGGCAATCAGCCCCAGCATTTT
CDR3 protein: CASVNRGGGNQPQHF
D gene: NA
CDR3 length: 15
J gene: TRBJ1-5
clone size: NA
V gene: TRBV2